This T cell receptor beta chain is drawn from a study of radiation and T cells in renal cell carcinoma. Study-level background: Nephrectomy followed 15 Gy stereotactic body radiation by 4 weeks.

Points on this clone: Its target is not known.

Findings of the study overall: No pretreatment tumor biopsies were available for baseline clonotypes. In blood, top tumor clones expanded by 2 weeks, shrinking by 4.

Documented time point: blood 2 weeks post-SBRT. As to treatment: 15 Gy SBRT to primary tumor, nephrectomy 4 weeks later. This renal cell carcinoma was of the clear cell type. Measured with immunoSEQ multiplex PCR; TCRdb has only the in-frame clones, and not every one. The sample includes approximately 79,000 clones, about 81% of them seen just once. The specimen comprised blood, sampled from a patient whose treatment included radiotherapy and nephrectomy. The TCR sequence derives from a man in his 60s with renal cell carcinoma.

The CDR3 DNA reads as TGTGCCAGCAGGACTCTAGCGGGAGGTGTCAATGAGCAGTTCTTC. The encoded protein is CASRTLAGGVNEQFF. The chain links TRBV6-1 to TRBJ2-1; 11 bases align to TRBD2. The CDR3 covers 15 residues. Germline CDR1 is MNHNS and CDR2 is SASEGT. J was trimmed by 6 bases and V by 6 bases; bases with no gene match: 7.